This T cell receptor (beta chain) came from a study of shared clonotypes between healthy human individuals (dated by TCRdb to the early 2020s). Background for the entire study: The cohort included three men and a couple of women between 18 and 49 years of age. For each donor, three plates each were used for CD4 naive and CD4 memory, two plates were used for CD8 naive, and one plate was used for CD8 memory. To estimate repertoire size and how much clonotypes are shared between individuals, the study performed deep sequencing of blood TCR repertoires from a handful of healthy adults. To increase sequencing depth and limit assay-specific biases, different laboratories used diverse techniques to prepare libraries and sequence TCR repertoires. Per donor, leukapheresis produced somewhere between about 0.9 and 9.5 billion PBMCs. Results the study describes overall, beyond this receptor: Larger estimated clonotype richness was generally found for naive subsets than for memory subsets. Only blood was sampled, and tissue TCR repertoires likely differ from those in blood. Compared with non-shared clonotypes, clonotypes shared by all four sorted-subset donors had higher generation probabilities. Approximately 5% of naive CD4, around 4% of naive CD8, about 2.4% of memory CD4, and 0.4% of memory CD8 clonotypes were shared across a few donors. The genetic and exposure-history diversity represented was limited by the small number of donors. Pairwise subsampling indicated that sequencing depth was expected to affect the degree of clonotype sharing among donors. Rarefaction of sorted-subset datasets indicated incomplete sequencing despite the large sequencing depth.

Concerning this clone: Its specific antigen is unknown. Base qualities are not recorded, but no much larger clone differs from it by a single base.

TCR CDR3 regions were amplified from genomic DNA by multiplex PCR using the deep immunoSEQ assay. Genomic DNA extracted from each cell subset was distributed evenly over all wells of several immunoSEQ 96-well plates, and each plate served as one replicate. For sorted subsets, 150 to 250 ng of genomic DNA, equivalent to 25,000 to 35,000 T cell genomes, went into each replicate PCR. Purified libraries were measured with a Qubit 3.0 fluorometer, size-checked on a Bioanalyzer 2100, and measured again with the KAPA Library Quantification kit. Each immunoSEQ 96-well plate was sequenced on its own single-read 150-cycle Illumina NextSeq 550 flow cell. In the original analysis: Because the immunoSEQ output included only junctional sequences and no quality scores, the filtering could not be the same as the filtering used for full-length reads. Sequences were annotated with PyIR, a Python wrapper for IgBLAST v1.9, and V/J genes and CDR3 were assigned using IMGT germline references. Reads with weak V/J assignments (E-value above 1e-6), missing CDR3, stop codons, out-of-frame junctions, or ambiguous translated residues were removed. V3J clonotypes were defined by identical inferred V gene, J gene, and CDR3 amino acid sequence. To compute the percentage overlap between repertoires, the number of shared unique clonotypes was divided by the size of the smaller repertoire. Three approaches were used to assess repertoire richness: RTK rarefaction, the Chao1 estimator, and Recon v2.1 estimates of unobserved clonotypes. For all TCRbeta clonotypes obtained by the gDNA method from a few donors, generation probabilities were computed with OLGA. The table was pulled from immuneACCESS by TCRdb, which kept in-frame rearrangements only. Such tables lose some clones; where checked, under half of the loss comes from unresolved V genes, and the rest has no known cause. That table furnishes V, J and clone size, whereas the DNA furnished D and trimming. The sample table holds some 380,000 clones, of which about 96% were seen once. Of the sample, about 0.32% is held by the ten largest clones.

Donors were healthy HIV-negative adults with no recently reported acute infections or vaccinations. Every donor was a Caucasian adult residing in Nashville, Tennessee, USA. The CD8 memory samples were a combination of magnetically selected CD45RO+ cells and CCR7-negative CD45RA+ effector memory (TemRA) cells. Blood was obtained by leukapheresis, after which PBMCs were separated by Ficoll-Histopaque density gradient centrifugation and cryopreserved in liquid nitrogen vapor phase. Analytical flow cytometry was used to check the purity and quantity of every magnetically sorted T cell population. Each sorted fraction had its genomic DNA isolated and then quantified by UV absorbance on a Nanodrop 2000c. Sequences were obtained from memory CD8+ T cells sorted from blood. In light of the paper, this sample's cell subset or site label describes: CD45RO+ cells pooled with CCR7-negative TemRA cells. The TCR was taken from a man under 40 in good health.

CDR3 sequence: CASSLRAGDATGELFF. The DNA sequence reads TGTGCCAGCAGCTTACGAGCGGGAGACGCCACCGGGGAGCTGTTTTTT. Rearrangement joined TRBV7-3 to TRBJ2-2, with 8 bases matching TRBD2. The V end gives up 2 bases and the J end 4 bases, leaving 6 bases in the junction not matched to a gene. The CDR3 spans 16 residues, from the cysteine through the phenylalanine. Just the 48-base CDR3 DNA is kept, in frame starting at base 1. CDR1 and CDR2, looked up from the germline V gene, are SGHTA and FQGTGA.